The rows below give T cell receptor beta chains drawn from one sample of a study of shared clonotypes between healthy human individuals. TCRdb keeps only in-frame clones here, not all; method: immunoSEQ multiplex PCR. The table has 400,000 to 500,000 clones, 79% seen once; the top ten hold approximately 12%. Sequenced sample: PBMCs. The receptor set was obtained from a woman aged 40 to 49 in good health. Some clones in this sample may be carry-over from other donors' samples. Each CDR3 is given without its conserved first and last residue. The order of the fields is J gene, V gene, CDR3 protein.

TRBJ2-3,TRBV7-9,ASGRRTDTQY
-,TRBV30,AWSRGVSYEQY
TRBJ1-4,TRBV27,ASSLSGGTNEKLF
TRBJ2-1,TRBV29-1,SVDRGWDNEQF
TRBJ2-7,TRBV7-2,ASSHLRAGGFYEQY
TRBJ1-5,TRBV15,ATSRGGLSNQPQH
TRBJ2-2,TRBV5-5,ASSLAGGLNTGELF
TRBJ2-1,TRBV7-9,ASSFRGLAGDEQF
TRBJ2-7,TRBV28,ASSLSGGSYEQY
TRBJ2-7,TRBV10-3,AISEYSDRVLY
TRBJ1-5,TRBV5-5,ASSPLVGAGNQPQH
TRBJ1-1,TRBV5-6,ASSLGGRAAEAF
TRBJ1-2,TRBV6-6,ASSRRDSSPIT
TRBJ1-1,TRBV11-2,ASSSGTVMNTEAF
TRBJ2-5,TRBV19,ASSPTSGGHTQY
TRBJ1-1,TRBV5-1,ASSPAGDTEAF
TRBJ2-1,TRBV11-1,ASSLAPLAASYNEQF
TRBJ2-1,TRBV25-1,ASSEASSSYNEQF
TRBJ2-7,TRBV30,AWSPRTPTYEQY
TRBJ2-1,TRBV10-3,AISESPTGGYEQF
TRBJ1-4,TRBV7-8,ASREQPRGQKEKLF
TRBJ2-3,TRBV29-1,SVGTGWADTQY
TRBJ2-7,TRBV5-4,ASSLGPVNEQY
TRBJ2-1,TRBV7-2,ASSLDSYDEQF
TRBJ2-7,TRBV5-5,ASSLDRDRGSYEQY
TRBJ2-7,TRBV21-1,ASSRLAGGGKYEQY
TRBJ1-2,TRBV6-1,ASSEASNYGYT
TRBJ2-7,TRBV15,ATSRDWAGQESYEQY
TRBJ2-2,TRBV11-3,ASSRSRTGELF
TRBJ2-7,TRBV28,ASSSPTRGTAYEQY
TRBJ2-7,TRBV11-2,ASSRSTSNCEQY
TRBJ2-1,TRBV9,ASSAHTGTGARASYNEQF
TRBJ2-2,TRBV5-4,ASSLWTSGGTGELF
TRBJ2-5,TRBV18,ASSLYAGGQETQY
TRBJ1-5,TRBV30,AWTTGGGGQPQH
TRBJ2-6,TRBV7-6,ASSLFAGSGANVLT
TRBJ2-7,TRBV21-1,ASSKVLAGVYEQY
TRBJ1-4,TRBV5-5,ASSLLPGQANEKLF
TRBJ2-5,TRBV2,ASSRGGLETQY
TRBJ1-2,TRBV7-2,ASSFSRGSGYT
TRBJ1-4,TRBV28,ASTLDTGRGSEKLF
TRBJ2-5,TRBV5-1,ASSLMTSDTQETQY
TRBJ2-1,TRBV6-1,ASSAVAGVNEQF
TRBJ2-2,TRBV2,ASGGFGGANTGELF
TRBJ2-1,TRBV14,ASSQDRGWNEQF
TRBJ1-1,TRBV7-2,ASSSTGNLASRTEAF
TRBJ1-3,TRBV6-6,ASEGQSSGNTIY
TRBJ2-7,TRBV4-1,ASSQDTTGGWNEQY
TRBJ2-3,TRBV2,ASRDRDFSDTQY